This is a list of T cell receptor beta chains from one sample in a study of T cell responses to AZD1222 COVID-19 vaccine. Only in-frame clones appear in the TCRdb table, and some are missing; sequencing was by immunoSEQ multiplex PCR. The sample includes about 110,000 clones, over 75% of them seen just once. The sequencing used peripheral blood, collected 28 days after the second AZD1222 dose. Every receptor here comes from an adult who received the AZD1222 COVID-19 vaccine. The CDR3 runs from the conserved cysteine through the conserved F or W.

>TRBV12-3/TRBV12-4|TRBJ2-2
CASSFGTGELFF
>TRBV5-1|TRBJ2-5
CASRAGRLQETQYF
>TRBV21-1|TRBJ1-5
CATTRTGRGNQPQHF
>TRBV21-1|TRBJ2-2
CASSARQGPNTGELFF
>TRBV30|TRBJ2-7
CAWSLGVSYEQYF
>TRBV27|TRBJ2-5
CASSYLGEQETQYF
>TRBV6-4|TRBJ1-1
CASSITVNTEAFF
>TRBV14|TRBJ1-4
CASSRGSWEKLFF
>TRBV25-1|TRBJ1-1
CASSDRTENTEAFF
>TRBV19|TRBJ2-4
CASSISGIENIQYF
>TRBV7-9|TRBJ1-4
CASSLSGGFVNEKLFF
>TRBV6-2/TRBV6-3|TRBJ2-1
CASSRLPPGLAGVIEQFF
>TRBV4-3|TRBJ2-5
CASSQAGGKETQYF
>TRBV7-8|TRBJ1-4
CASSLAGQGVGEKLFF
>TRBV18|TRBJ1-3
CASSPFTDSGNTIYF
>TRBV18|TRBJ2-7
CASSKLGQSSYEQYF
>TRBV4-3|TRBJ1-4
CASSQVGSGREKLFF
>TRBV21-1|TRBJ1-3
CASSGLHRGLISGNTIYF
>TRBV5-5|TRBJ2-3
CASSYPGSSGNTDTQYF
>TRBV5-8|TRBJ2-7
CASSANRGPSEQYF
>TRBV5-5|TRBJ2-3
CASLKTGGPQNTDTQYF
>TRBV4-2|TRBJ2-5
CASSQDLRLAGQETQYF
>TRBV11-2|TRBJ1-2
CASSLEGGGYGYTF
>TRBV7-2|TRBJ2-3
CASSVRGYSTDTQYF
>TRBV5-1|TRBJ2-5
CASSFQRYQETQYF
>TRBV7-2|TRBJ1-2
CASSPGTGDYGYTF
>TRBV6-5|TRBJ2-3
CASSPRGGTDTQYF
>TRBV10-2|TRBJ2-7
CATGQGSYYEQYF
>TRBV6-5|TRBJ1-2
CASSYTDNYGYTF
>TRBV5-4|TRBJ1-3
CASSLDRGSTGNTIYF
>TRBV5-4|TRBJ1-1
CASSRDLGMNTEAFF
>TRBV30|TRBJ1-2
CAWSDGPQRHNGYTF
>TRBV19|TRBJ2-3
CASGGVLAGLTDTQYF
>TRBV5-6|TRBJ2-7
CASSFSTGGEQYF
>TRBV6-5|TRBJ1-2
CASSYRTGNYGYTF
>TRBV11-2|TRBJ1-2
CASSLDQGFGYTF
>TRBV12-3/TRBV12-4|TRBJ1-3
CASRFRGPIYF
>TRBV5-4|TRBJ2-3
CASSLRGSGGYTDTQYF
>TRBV18|TRBJ1-5
CASSPPQGNQPQHF
>TRBV5-6|TRBJ2-7
CASSWTSGRAVTRYEQYF
>TRBV7-9|TRBJ1-4
CASSLRQGWEKLFF
>TRBV5-4|TRBJ2-1
CASSRGGQGASDEQFF
>TRBV27|TRBJ2-5
CASSHQLAGETQYF
>TRBV7-2|TRBJ2-3
CASRYNTDTQYF
>TRBV6-2/TRBV6-3|TRBJ2-7
CASSYFHWAGLYEQYF
>TRBV2|TRBJ1-3
CASRPGQGSRGNTIYF
>TRBV7-3|TRBJ2-2
CASSLQGSVGELFF
>TRBV10-3|TRBJ2-1
CAISESARDRVRNEQFF
>TRBV27|TRBJ1-4
CASSYMRTGGIEKLFF
>TRBV28|TRBJ2-7
CASSTLQVYEQYF
>TRBV27|TRBJ2-1
CASSLSHNEQFF
>TRBV4-3|TRBJ1-2
CASSQVATAPIYGYTF
>TRBV27|TRBJ2-1
CASSPSSLAGNNEQFF
>TRBV19|TRBJ1-6
CASSILATGRGRTEPLHF